The sequence of this TCR beta chain was determined in a study of cytomegalovirus exposure and HLA in healthy donors. As to this clone: Antigen specificity is unknown.

Study-wide results and limits: The investigators catalogued 150 or so TCR beta chains as cytomegalovirus-associated.

This CDR3 spans 15 amino acids. The germline CDR1 and CDR2 sequences are GTSNPN and SVGIG (reference sequence). Trimming took 4 bases from V and 2 from J, leaving 14 bases between them. The PCR employed 60 Vbeta primers together with 13 Jbeta primers. The assay was immunoSEQ multiplex PCR, and TCRdb's table has in-frame clones only and misses some. This table has 130,000 to 150,000 clones, 75% to 90% appearing once. The sequencing sample was made of PBMCs. The clonotype originates from a woman aged 30 to 39 in good health and CMV-seronegative. J is TRBJ2-2 and V is TRBV30, with D possibly matching TRBD1 (5 bases). The CDR3 DNA reads TGTGCCTGGAACGACAGACCACTTAACACCGGGGAGCTGTTTTTT. It codes for CAWNDRPLNTGELFF.